The clone carrying this TCR beta chain was seen a few times. Its antigen is unidentified. TCRdb called the 5' RACE reads again in MiXCR, with one record for every CDR3 protein. Among fewer than 900,000 distinct CDR3 sequences listed, 20% to 25% were seen once. The sample belongs to a study of identical twins. General study points: In drawing conclusions, the study used cross-sectional statistical analysis and did not follow the same donors. Abundant beta clonotypes from cord blood bore fewer insertions; memory repertoires lacked this pattern.

These data also formed part of another study, on T cells expressing NK-cell markers. That study reports: Sorted CD3+CD56-NKG2C+, CD3+CD56+NKG2C+ and CD3+CD56+NKG2C- T cells supplied the TCR beta repertoires.

Sequencing input: PBMCs. The TCR comes from a woman younger than 35 in good health.

The CDR3 sequence: CASRRRAEDGYTF. The DNA of the CDR3 is TGCGCCAGCAGGCGAAGGGCAGAGGATGGCTACACCTTC. V and J are TRBV5-1 and TRBJ1-2, with D hard to call. The V end lost 5 bases, the J end lost 6 bases, and 14 bases lay between the germline ends. The V gene's germline CDR1 is SGHRS and CDR2 YFSETQ. There are 13 residues in the CDR3.